The clone carrying this T cell receptor beta chain was picked up a small number of times. The protocol was immunoSEQ multiplex PCR, while the TCRdb copy is restricted to in-frame clones and leaves out a portion. The sample lists approximately 60,000 clones, over 75% occurring once. V dropped 5 bases and J dropped 10 bases, with 15 bases sitting between them. The CDR3 covers 14 residues. The germline CDR1 and CDR2 sequences are SGHTA and FQGNSA. The entry originates in a study of OX40 agonist ivuxolimab in advanced cancers. The chain joins TRBV7-2 to TRBJ1-6; a weak D match, TRBD1 (5 bases). This receptor was obtained from an adult with an advanced solid tumor such as melanoma, head and neck, liver or kidney cancer. This specimen consisted of CD4+ or CD8+ T cells sorted from blood, obtained in a trial of the OX40 agonist ivuxolimab. CDR3 sequence reads: CASSPYQGSSPLHF. The CDR3 DNA reads TGTGCCAGCAGCCCATACCAGGGCAGCTCACCCCTCCACTTT.